This entry concerns a single T cell receptor beta chain. This entry is derived from a study of blood T cell repertoires in COVID-19. This CDR3 region has 13 residues. The V and J ends lost 5 bases and 1 base respectively, with 8 bases between them. Germline V CDR1 and CDR2: SGHVS, FQNEAQ. Per the study methods: For nucleated cells, counts were estimated from reference gene primer amplification. The data were produced by immunoSEQ multiplex PCR, yet TCRdb's version contains in-frame clones alone and is incomplete. V, J and clone size were drawn from that table, and D and trimming were deduced from the DNA. This sample has 250,000 to 400,000 clones, with 80% to 90% found just once.

The sequence came from a man aged 50 or older with active or convalescent COVID-19. The V call is TRBV7-8, the J call TRBJ1-1; the D gene is possibly TRBD1 (5 bases). Material: peripheral blood. The CDR3 nucleotides read TGTGCCAGCAGCGCGACAGAGAACACTGAAGCTTTCTTT. As protein: CASSATENTEAFF.